The next 10 T cell receptor beta chains were all read from a single sample in a study of lymphopenia after photon versus proton radiotherapy. Method: immunoSEQ multiplex PCR; TCRdb's copy keeps in-frame clones and lacks some. The table shows fewer than 20,000 clones, with more than 85% occurring only once. Sequencing was performed on peripheral blood, taken from a patient treated with proton-based radiotherapy. These TCRs come from a man in his 70s with pancreatic cancer.

V usage is TRBV5-1 and J usage is TRBJ2-3; 7 bases map to TRBD2. The CDR3 length is 16 residues. With V trimmed by 4 bases and J by 2 bases, 10 bases remained unmatched. Germline V gene data show CDR1 as SGHRS and CDR2 as YFSETQ. The CDR3 sequence: CASSTRTSGYTDTQYF. DNA for the CDR3: TGCGCCAGCAGCACCCGGACTAGTGGGTACACAGATACGCAGTATTTT.

The rearrangement uses TRBV9 and TRBJ2-1; 8 bases are a match to TRBD2. The CDR3 has 15 residues. Germline CDR1 SGDLS, CDR2 YYNGEE. With V trimmed by 4 bases and J by 2 bases, 5 bases remained unmatched. CDR3 sequence: CASSKALAAYNEQFF. DNA for the CDR3: TGTGCCAGCAGCAAAGCACTAGCGGCCTACAATGAGCAGTTCTTC. The complete variable domain, with remaining parts taken from reference TRBV9 and TRBJ2-1, reads DSGVTQTPKHLITATGQRVTLRCSPRSGDLSVYWYQQSLDQGLQFLIQYYNGEERAKGNILERFSAQQFPDLHSELNLSSLELGDSALYFCASSKALAAYNEQFFGPGTRLTVL.

The CDR3 coding sequence is TGTGCCAGCACCAACGAACCGGGGAGTAACACTGAAGCTTTCTTT. It yields the protein CASTNEPGSNTEAFF. The V and J genes are TRBV7-3 and TRBJ1-1, with D uncertain. Trimming cost V 7 bases and J 2 bases, with 17 bases left between them. Germline loops: CDR1 SGHTA, CDR2 FQGTGA. This CDR3 comprises 15 residues.

The chain uses TRBV14 and TRBJ2-2; D might be TRBD1 or TRBD2, each matching 5 bases. V dropped 4 bases and J dropped 4 bases, with 10 bases sitting between them. Germline V gives CDR1 SGHDN, CDR2 FVKESK. The CDR3 spans 14 residues. CDR3 sequence reads: CASSLQRGTGELFF. The CDR3 DNA is TGTGCCAGCAGCCTTCAGAGGGGCACCGGGGAGCTGTTTTTT.

V usage is TRBV10-3 and J usage is TRBJ1-5; TRBD1 is a possible D gene (5 bases). Trimming left V 3 bases short and J 2 bases short, with 11 bases between. CDR1 is ENHRY, CDR2 SYGVKD, per germline. The CDR3 is 15 amino acids. CDR3 protein: CAISERQGGNQPQHF. The CDR3, as DNA: TGTGCCATCAGTGAAAGGCAGGGAGGCAATCAGCCCCAGCATTTT.

V and J are TRBV6-1 and TRBJ2-7, with 11 bases identical to TRBD2. CDR3 size: 14 residues. Germline CDR1 is MNHNS and CDR2 is SASEGT. V dropped 4 bases and J dropped 4; count of bases not matched to a gene: 3. This CDR3 is CASSGLAGRYEQYF. DNA for the CDR3: TGTGCCAGCAGTGGACTAGCGGGGAGGTACGAGCAGTACTTC.

The chain uses TRBV5-3 and TRBJ2-2; 7 bases align to TRBD2. TRBV5-3 is annotated as an ORF whose role is uncertain. After removal of 4 bases from V and 5 bases from J, the junction contained 2 bases not matched to a gene. CDR3 length equals 13 residues. The CDR3 DNA is TGTGCCAGAAGCCCCGGGGGGACCGGGGAGCTGTTTTTT. Protein sequence: CARSPGGTGELFF.

For the CDR3, the DNA is TGTGCCAGCAGCCAGGGCCTGGTCAGCTTGGGCTCCTACAATGAGCAGTTCTTC. This sequence encodes CASSQGLVSLGSYNEQFF. The chain links TRBV4-2 to TRBJ2-1; D is unclear. This CDR3 spans 18 amino acids. Trimming removed 3 bases at V and 0 bases at J, with 18 bases between. Germline assignment: CDR1 LGHNA and CDR2 YNFKEQ.

The rearrangement uses TRBV11-3 and TRBJ1-3; D unclear. This CDR3 region has 14 residues. The V gene lost 5 bases and the J gene lost 3 bases, with 11 bases spanning the gap. Germline V gene sequence: CDR1 SGHNT, CDR2 YENEEA. CDR3 sequence reads: CASSEVLRGNTIYF. The CDR3 DNA sequence: TGTGCCAGCAGCGAGGTGTTGCGTGGAAACACCATATATTTT. The variable domain in full, with the rest retrieved from reference TRBV11-3 and TRBJ1-3, is EAGVVQSPRYKIIEKKQPVAFWCNPISGHNTLYWYLQNLGQGPELLIRYENEEAVDDSQLPKDRFSAERLKGVDSTLKIQPAELGDSAVYLCASSEVLRGNTIYFGEGSWLTVV.

This clone has more than one count but fewer than ten. This chain joins TRBV7-9 and TRBJ1-2, with TRBD1 as a possible D gene (6 bases). V lost 3 bases and J lost 4, with 15 bases in between. The CDR3 runs to 15 residues. Germline CDR1 and CDR2: SEHNR and FQNEAQ (reference sequence). CDR3 DNA: TGTGCCAGCAGCTTTCAAGAGGGGGGAACCTATGGCTACACCTTC. This encodes CASSFQEGGTYGYTF.